This paragraph covers one T cell receptor beta chain sequence. The sample belongs to a study of T cells in Graves' hyperthyroidism and ophthalmopathy. At the level of the study: The initial diagnosis was the point when peripheral blood was collected, ahead of any treatment.

TCR beta CDR3 regions were amplified from RNA transcripts. The primer set for the first-round RT-PCR of the TCR CDR3 was HTBI. From the multiplex PCR reads, TCRdb called clonotypes with MiXCR, one entry per CDR3 protein. Of about 520,000 distinct CDR3 sequences listed, roughly 20% were seen once; the top ten hold about 26%. Germline CDR1 and CDR2: SGHVS and FNYEAQ. Germline trimming cut 2 bases from V and 5 bases from J; bases unmatched to any gene: 19. The CDR3 covers 20 residues. The receptor's source is a man between 18 and 35 years old with Graves' hyperthyroidism. The sequenced material came from blood. This rearrangement joins TRBV7-6 to TRBJ2-5, with 11 bases aligning to TRBD2. Written as DNA, the CDR3 is TGTGCCAGCAGCTTAAATTTAGCTAGCGGGAGGAATGGTTACGAGGAGACCCAGTACTTC. It codes for CASSLNLASGRNGYEETQYF.